The clone carrying this TCR beta chain was detected a few times. Its matching antigen is unknown. The data were taken from a study of T-cell memory formation after mild COVID-19. The study's findings and limits: Confirmation was lacking for SARS-CoV-2 specificity of second-wave clones that peaked on day 37. Later expanders leaned CD4+, whereas day 15 to 85 contracting clones were balanced CD4/CD8. CD4+ contracting clones were found mainly in CM and EM, and CD8+ ones in EMRA.

TCRdb re-called the 5' RACE reads with MiXCR, one entry per CDR3 protein. The table has under 650,000 distinct CDR3 sequences, roughly 18% seen once. This sequence was found in an adult woman who had mild COVID-19 (a few samples of this study predate the infection). Cell type and time point are not known. The specimen was PBMCs or a T cell subset sorted from them (not recorded which).

The CDR3 sequence is CASSVGGRVRNEQFF. The CDR3 bases are TGTGCCAGCAGCGTGGGTGGGAGGGTTCGAAATGAGCAGTTCTTC. V gene TRBV7-2 combines with J gene TRBJ2-1; 7 bases fit TRBD2. Germline CDR1 SGHTA, CDR2 FQGNSA. This CDR3 has 15 amino acids. The trim removed 5 bases at V and 7 bases at J, leaving 11 bases unmatched.